The T cell receptor (beta chain) described here comes from a study of blood T cell repertoires in COVID-19. Donors in Cohort 3 counted as recovered after two negative PCRs, clearance, or symptom resolution. Trimming cost V 6 bases and J 13 bases; bases outside gene matches: 15. This CDR3 comprises 15 residues. Germline V gene lookup returns CDR1 MRHNA and CDR2 SNTAGT. Some clones are missing from TCRdb's copy, which holds only in-frame ones; the method was immunoSEQ multiplex PCR. The sample lists approximately 490,000 clones, around 87% occurring once. The receptor comes from a woman aged 18-29 years who had recovered from COVID-19. Sequenced material: PBMCs or T cells enriched from blood (not recorded which). The chain uses TRBV6-4 and TRBJ2-3; 11 bases align to TRBD1. This CDR3 is CASSHGQGAPRWEYF. As DNA, the CDR3 is TGTGCCAGCAGCCACGGACAGGGGGCTCCCCGGTGGGAGTATTTT.